This T cell receptor beta chain is drawn from a study of T cell responses to AZD1222 COVID-19 vaccine. As concerns this clone: Its matching antigen is unknown.

General study results and limits: None of the repertoires were sampled until the peak T cell response had passed. Donors skewed white British and female; clonal diversity was possibly underestimated.

The data were produced by immunoSEQ multiplex PCR, yet TCRdb's version contains in-frame clones alone and is incomplete. Among 200,000 or so clones listed, around 93% were seen once. CDR1 and CDR2 from the germline V gene are LNHDA and SQIVND (reference sequence). This CDR3 contains 13 residues. Trimming took 0 bases from V and 5 from J, leaving 7 bases between them. The material was peripheral blood, obtained on day 0 of AZD1222 vaccination. The chain has TRBV19 and TRBJ2-5; D gene unclear. The clonotype was recovered from an adult in good health. CDR3 sequence reads: CASSIEGSETQYF. CDR3 in DNA: TGTGCCAGTAGTATAGAAGGATCGGAGACCCAGTACTTC.